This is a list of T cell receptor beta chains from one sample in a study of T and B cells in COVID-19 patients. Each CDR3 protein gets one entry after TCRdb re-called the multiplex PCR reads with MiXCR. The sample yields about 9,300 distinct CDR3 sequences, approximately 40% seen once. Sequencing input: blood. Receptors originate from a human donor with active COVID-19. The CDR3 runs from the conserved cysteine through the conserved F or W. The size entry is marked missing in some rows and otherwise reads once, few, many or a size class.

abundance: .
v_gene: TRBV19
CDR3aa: CASIQSGGTEAFF

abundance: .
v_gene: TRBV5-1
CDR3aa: CASSLEGNSGTGELFF

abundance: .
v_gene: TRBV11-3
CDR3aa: CASSSVTGDIIYGYTF

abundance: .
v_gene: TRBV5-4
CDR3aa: CASSLGGIAGSYNEQFF

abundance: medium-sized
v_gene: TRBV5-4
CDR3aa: CASSLGREASPAVSPLHF

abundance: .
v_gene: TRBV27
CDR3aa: CASSSRQGGHEQYF

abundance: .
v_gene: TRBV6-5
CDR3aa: CASSDLTTRIEGYTF

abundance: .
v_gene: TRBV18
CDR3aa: CASSPPWDPIYGYTF

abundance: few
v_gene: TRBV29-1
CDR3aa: CSVAEGGNIQYF

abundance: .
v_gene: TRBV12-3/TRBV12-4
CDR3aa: CASTRQGAVDYGYTF

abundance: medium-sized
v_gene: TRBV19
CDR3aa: CASSIRQQLYNEQFF

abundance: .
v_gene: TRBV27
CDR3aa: CASSSYREASYEQYF

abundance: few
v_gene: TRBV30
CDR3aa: CAWSVGTLGVEQYF

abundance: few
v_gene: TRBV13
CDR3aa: CASSSGTGKNIQYF

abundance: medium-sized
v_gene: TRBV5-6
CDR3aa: CASSLAGTGRTGELFF

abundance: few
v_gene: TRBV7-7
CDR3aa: CASSPSRGGDEQYF

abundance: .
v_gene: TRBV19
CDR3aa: CASRMGLGDGYTF

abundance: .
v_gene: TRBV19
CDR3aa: CASSFVQPYGYTF

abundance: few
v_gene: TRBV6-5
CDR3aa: CASSYRAGYYEQYF

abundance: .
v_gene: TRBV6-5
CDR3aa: CASKMGGGIGSYYGYTF

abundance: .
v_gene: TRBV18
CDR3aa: CASSPHQPQHF

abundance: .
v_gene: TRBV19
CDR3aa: CASSDRGGETQYF

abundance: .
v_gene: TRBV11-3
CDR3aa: CASSLVLRKVQFF

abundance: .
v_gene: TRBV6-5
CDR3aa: CASSYGAGNQPQHF

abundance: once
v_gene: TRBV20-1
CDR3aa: CSASLGRQFF

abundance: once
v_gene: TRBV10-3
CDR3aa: CASHASTGNHEQFF

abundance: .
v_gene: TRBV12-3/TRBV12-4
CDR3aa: CASSPTTGSGANVLTF

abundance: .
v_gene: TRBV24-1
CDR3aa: CATSSRLYTEAFF

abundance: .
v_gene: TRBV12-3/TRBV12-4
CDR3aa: CASKLQATNTGELFF

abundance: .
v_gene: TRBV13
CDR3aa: CASSSLYNEQFF

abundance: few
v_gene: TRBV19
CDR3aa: CASSLQGGTEAFF

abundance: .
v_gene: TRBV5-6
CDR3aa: CASRERGGFNNSPLHF

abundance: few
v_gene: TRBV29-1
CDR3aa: CSVEDQWGNTEAFF

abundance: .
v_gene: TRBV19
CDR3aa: CASIRQGALSTEAFF

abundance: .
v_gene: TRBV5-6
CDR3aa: CASSLRGLTGELFF

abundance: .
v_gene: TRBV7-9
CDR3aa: CASSPASGWQYF

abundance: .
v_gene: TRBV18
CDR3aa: CASSPVNTDTQYF

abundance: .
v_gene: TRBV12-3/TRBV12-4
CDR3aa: CARGFGRGTEAFF

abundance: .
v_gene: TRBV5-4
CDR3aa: CASSYTQGGVYGYTF

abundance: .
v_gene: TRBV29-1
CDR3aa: CSVEDFMKTEAFF

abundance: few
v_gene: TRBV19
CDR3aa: CASSRDRANYGYTF

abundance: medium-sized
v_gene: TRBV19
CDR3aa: CASSPLGVRGDTQYF

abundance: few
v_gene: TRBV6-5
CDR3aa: CASSESGQAGGYTF

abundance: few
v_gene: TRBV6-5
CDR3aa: CASTTTGGPSREQYF

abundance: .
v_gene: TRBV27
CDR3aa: CASRTVGQGPYNEQFF

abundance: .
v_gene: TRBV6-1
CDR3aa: CASSLAGGPYETQYF

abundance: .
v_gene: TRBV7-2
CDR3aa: CASSSTASGLAREQYF

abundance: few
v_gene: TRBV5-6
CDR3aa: CASSVLQAIGQPQHF

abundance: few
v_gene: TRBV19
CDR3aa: CASSIPPGGKGAYNEQFF

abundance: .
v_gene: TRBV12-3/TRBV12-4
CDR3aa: CASSIGRANYGYTF

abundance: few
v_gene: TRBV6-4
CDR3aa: CASSLLDAPRDTQYF

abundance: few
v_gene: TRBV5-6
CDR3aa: CASSLGRDSNQPQHF

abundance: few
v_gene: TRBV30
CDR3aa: CAWSSLARGFLTDTQYF

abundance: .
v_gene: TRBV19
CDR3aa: CASSTQGALGANVLTF

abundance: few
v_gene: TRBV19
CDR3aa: CASSPVVGGGYNEQFF

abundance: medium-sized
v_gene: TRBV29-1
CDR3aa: CSAHKGLANTGELFF